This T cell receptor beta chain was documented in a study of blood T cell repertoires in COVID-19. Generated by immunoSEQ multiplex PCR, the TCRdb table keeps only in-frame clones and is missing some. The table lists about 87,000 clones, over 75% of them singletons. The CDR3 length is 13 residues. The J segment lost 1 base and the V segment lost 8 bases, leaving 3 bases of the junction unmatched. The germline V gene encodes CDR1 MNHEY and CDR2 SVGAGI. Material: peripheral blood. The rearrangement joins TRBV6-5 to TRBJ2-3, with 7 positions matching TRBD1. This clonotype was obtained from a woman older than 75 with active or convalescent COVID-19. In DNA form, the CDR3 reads TGTGCCAGCGACAGGGTTGGCACAGATACGCAGTATTTT. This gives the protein CASDRVGTDTQYF.